The rows below give T cell receptor beta chains drawn from one sample of a study of blood T cell repertoires in COVID-19. Assay used: immunoSEQ multiplex PCR; TCRdb lists only in-frame clones, some missing. The sample includes roughly 500,000 clones, around nine tenths of them seen just once. Material: PBMCs or T cells enriched from blood (not recorded which). The receptor set was obtained from a woman aged 55-70 years who had recovered from COVID-19. Both conserved end residues are part of each CDR3. D genes are given only for firm matches.

V	D	J	CDR3	DNA
TRBV6-5	TRBD1	TRBJ1-4	CASKPGTGGAKLFF	TGTGCCAGCAAACCCGGGACAGGGGGAGCGAAACTGTTTTTT
TRBV3-1/TRBV3-2	-	TRBJ1-2	CASSQAAGDGYTF	TGTGCCAGCAGCCAAGCGGCGGGAGATGGCTACACCTTC
TRBV11-2	-	TRBJ1-1	CASSSHMNTEAFF	TGTGCCAGCAGCTCTCACATGAACACTGAAGCTTTCTTT
TRBV9	-	TRBJ2-3	CASSVRSGGASTDTQYF	TGTGCCAGCAGCGTGCGGTCCGGCGGGGCGAGCACAGATACGCAGTATTTT
TRBV18	-	TRBJ1-2	CASSPPEGVVYGYTF	TGTGCCAGCTCACCACCGGAAGGGGTTGTCTATGGCTACACCTTC
TRBV5-1	-	TRBJ2-6	CASSSHTQGAGANVLTF	TGCGCCAGCAGCTCCCACACACAGGGAGCTGGGGCCAACGTCCTGACTTTC
TRBV6-1	-	TRBJ1-1	CASSDPAGSRTEAFF	TGTGCCAGCAGTGACCCAGCGGGGTCCCGCACTGAAGCTTTCTTT
TRBV3-1/TRBV3-2	TRBD1	TRBJ1-5	CASSQSGQGSQPQHF	TGTGCCAGCAGCCAGTCGGGACAGGGAAGTCAGCCCCAGCATTTT
TRBV7-9	-	TRBJ1-5	CASSATGKSGNQPQHF	TGTGCCAGCAGCGCCACAGGGAAATCGGGCAATCAGCCCCAGCATTTT
TRBV5-4	TRBD2	TRBJ2-3	CASSLAGGGRSDTQYF	TGTGCCAGCAGCTTGGCCGGGGGGGGCCGATCAGATACGCAGTATTTT
TRBV11-2	TRBD2	TRBJ2-3	CASSLRTSGGQGTDTQYF	TGTGCCAGCAGCCTTCGGACTAGCGGGGGCCAAGGCACAGATACGCAGTATTTT